This T cell receptor (beta chain) emerged from a study of human T cells and chemical hapten exposure. Study-level points and caveats: The study found expanded TCRs formed significantly more large CDR3 similarity clusters than controls. Alopecia in all donors means immunity may differ from healthy individuals.

Separate cDNA molecules received unique molecular identifiers, which the library attached to them. TCRdb re-called the RACE reads through MiXCR, storing one row per CDR3 protein. Of a few hundred thousand distinct CDR3 sequences listed, about 6% were seen once; the top ten hold about 5.4%. The germline CDR1 and CDR2 sequences are SGHNT and YENEEA. Between the trimmed V and J ends, which lost 1 base and 7 bases, there was a span of 11 bases. This CDR3 comprises 14 residues. Note on this clonotype: The antigen is undetermined.

As for time point: patch test 2, 6 weeks after DPC sensitization. Treatment: therapeutic diphenylcyclopropenone sensitization with weekly scalp DPC. Alopecia patients deemed DPC-suitable, aged 18 to 70, excluding pregnancy. The receptor was derived from a woman under 30 with alopecia areata. Some clones in this sample may be carry-over from other donors' samples. The sequences come from whole blood, collected in connection with sensitization to the hapten diphenylcyclopropenone (DPC). The chain links TRBV11-3 to TRBJ2-1, with D perhaps matching TRBD2 (6 bases). The CDR3: CASSLVLAANEQFF. The CDR3, as DNA: TGTGCCAGCAGCTTAGTTTTAGCGGCTAATGAGCAGTTCTTC. The variable domain in full, with the rest retrieved from reference TRBV11-3 and TRBJ2-1, is EAGVVQSPRYKIIEKKQPVAFWCNPISGHNTLYWYLQNLGQGPELLIRYENEEAVDDSQLPKDRFSAERLKGVDSTLKIQPAELGDSAVYLCASSLVLAANEQFFGPGTRLTVL.